This TCR beta chain was sequenced during a study of vaccination effects on CD4 cells after COVID-19. ViraFEST used viral peptide pools to expand antigen-specific CD4+ T cells before sequencing. Culturing for ten to eleven days preceded CD4+ T cell isolation. All vaccine recipients tested negative for nucleocapsid antibodies and had never contracted SARS-CoV-2 infection. Clones were sequenced by immunoSEQ multiplex PCR, and TCRdb holds only the in-frame ones, with some missing. The data contain 40,000 to 50,000 clones, 70% to 85% of them singletons. This clone has a handful of counts. The antigen remains undetermined. The CDR3 has 15 residues. Germline lookup yields CDR1 MNHEY and CDR2 SMNVEV (reference sequence). The V end was cut by 2 bases, the J end by 4 bases, with 13 bases between.

The sequence derives from a human donor who received a COVID-19 vaccine. The sample in question was CD4+ T cells from PBMCs cultured with HCoV-NL63 spike peptides, obtained before COVID-19 vaccination. This chain links TRBV27 with TRBJ2-3; no definite D call. Here the CDR3 DNA reads TGTGCCAGCAGTTTAATAGGGCGACCCGCAGATACGCAGTATTTT. Translating gives CASSLIGRPADTQYF.